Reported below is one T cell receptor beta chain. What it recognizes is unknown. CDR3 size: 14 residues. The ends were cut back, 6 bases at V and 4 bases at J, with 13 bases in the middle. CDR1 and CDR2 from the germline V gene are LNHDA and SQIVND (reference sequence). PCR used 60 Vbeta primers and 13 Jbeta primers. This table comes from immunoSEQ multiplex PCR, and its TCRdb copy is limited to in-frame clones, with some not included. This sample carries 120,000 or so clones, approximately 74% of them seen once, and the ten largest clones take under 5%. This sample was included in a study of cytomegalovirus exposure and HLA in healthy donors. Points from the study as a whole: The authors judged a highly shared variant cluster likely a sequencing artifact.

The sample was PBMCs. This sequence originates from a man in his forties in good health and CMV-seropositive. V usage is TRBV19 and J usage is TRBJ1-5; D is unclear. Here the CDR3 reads CASSLLDINQPQHF. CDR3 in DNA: TGTGCCAGTAGCCTCCTCGACATAAATCAGCCCCAGCATTTT.